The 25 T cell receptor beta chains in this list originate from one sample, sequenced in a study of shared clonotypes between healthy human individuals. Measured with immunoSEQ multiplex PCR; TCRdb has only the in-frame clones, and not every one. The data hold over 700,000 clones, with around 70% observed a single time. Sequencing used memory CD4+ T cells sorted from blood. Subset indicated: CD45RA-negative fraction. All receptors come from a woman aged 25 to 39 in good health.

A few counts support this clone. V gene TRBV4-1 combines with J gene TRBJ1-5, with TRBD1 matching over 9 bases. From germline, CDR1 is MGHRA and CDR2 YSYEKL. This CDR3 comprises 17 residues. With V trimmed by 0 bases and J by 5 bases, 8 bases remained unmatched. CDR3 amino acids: CASSQDPGDREYQPQHF. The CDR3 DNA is TGCGCCAGCAGCCAAGATCCCGGGGACAGGGAGTATCAGCCCCAGCATTTT.

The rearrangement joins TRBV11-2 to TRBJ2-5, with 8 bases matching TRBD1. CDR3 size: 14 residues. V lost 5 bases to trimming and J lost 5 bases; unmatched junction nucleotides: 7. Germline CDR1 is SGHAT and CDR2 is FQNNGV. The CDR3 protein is CASSPLTGVETQYF. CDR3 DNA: TGTGCCAGCAGCCCCTTGACAGGGGTGGAGACCCAGTACTTC.

In nucleotides, the CDR3 is TGTGCCAGTAGTTCCTCGGAGGGGCTCACGGAAAAACTGTTTTTT. Translated: CASSSSEGLTEKLFF. The chain couples TRBV19 to TRBJ1-4, with TRBD1 as a possible D gene (5 bases). Germline CDR1 is LNHDA and CDR2 is SQIVND (reference sequence). This CDR3 has 15 amino acids. V lost 5 bases and J 8 bases, leaving 18 bases between the germline ends.

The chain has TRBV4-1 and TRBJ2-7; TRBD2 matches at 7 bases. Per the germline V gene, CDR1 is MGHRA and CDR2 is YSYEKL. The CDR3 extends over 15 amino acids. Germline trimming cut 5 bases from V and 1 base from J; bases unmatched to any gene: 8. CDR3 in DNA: TGCGCCAGCAGCTACTTTCAGGGACTATCCTACGAGCAGTACTTC. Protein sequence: CASSYFQGLSYEQYF.

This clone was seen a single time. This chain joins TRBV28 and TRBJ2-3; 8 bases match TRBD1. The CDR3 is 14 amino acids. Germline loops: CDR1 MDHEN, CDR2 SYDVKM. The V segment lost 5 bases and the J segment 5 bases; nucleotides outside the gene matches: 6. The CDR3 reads CASSPRGRLDTQYF. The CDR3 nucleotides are TGTGCCAGCAGTCCCAGGGGGCGCTTAGATACGCAGTATTTT.

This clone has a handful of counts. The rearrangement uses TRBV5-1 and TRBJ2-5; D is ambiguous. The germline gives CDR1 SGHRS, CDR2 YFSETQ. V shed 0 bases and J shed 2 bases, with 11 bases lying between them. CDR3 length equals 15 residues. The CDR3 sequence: CASSLDATPQETQYF. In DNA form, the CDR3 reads TGCGCCAGCAGCTTGGACGCGACCCCTCAAGAGACCCAGTACTTC.

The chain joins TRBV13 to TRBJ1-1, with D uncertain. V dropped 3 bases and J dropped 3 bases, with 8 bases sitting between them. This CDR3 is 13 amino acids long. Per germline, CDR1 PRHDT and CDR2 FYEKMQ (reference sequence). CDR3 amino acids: CASSFNRYTEAFF. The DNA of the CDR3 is TGTGCCAGCAGCTTCAACAGATACACTGAAGCTTTCTTT.

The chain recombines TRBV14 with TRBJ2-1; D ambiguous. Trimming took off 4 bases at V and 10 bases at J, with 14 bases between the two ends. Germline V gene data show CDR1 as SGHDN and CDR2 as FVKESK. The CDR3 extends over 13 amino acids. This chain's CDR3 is CASSRNLGYEQFF. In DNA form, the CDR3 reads TGTGCCAGCAGCCGAAACCTAGGATACGAGCAGTTCTTC. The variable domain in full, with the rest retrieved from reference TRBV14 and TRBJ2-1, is EAGVTQFPSHSVIEKGQTVTLRCDPISGHDNLYWYRRVMGKEIKFLLHFVKESKQDESGMPNNRFLAERTGGTYSTLKVQPAELEDSGVYFCASSRNLGYEQFFGPGTRLTVL.

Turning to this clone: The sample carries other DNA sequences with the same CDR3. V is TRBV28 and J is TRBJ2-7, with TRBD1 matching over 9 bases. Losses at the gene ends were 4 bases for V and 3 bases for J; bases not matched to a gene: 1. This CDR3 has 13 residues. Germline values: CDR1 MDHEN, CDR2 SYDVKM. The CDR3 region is CASSSGQGYEQYF. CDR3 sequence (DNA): TGTGCCAGCAGTTCGGGACAGGGCTACGAGCAGTACTTC.

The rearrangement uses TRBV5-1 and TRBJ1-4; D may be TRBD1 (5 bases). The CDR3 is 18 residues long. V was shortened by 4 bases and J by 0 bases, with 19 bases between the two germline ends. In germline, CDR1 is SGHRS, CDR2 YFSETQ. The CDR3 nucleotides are TGCGCCAGCAGCCACCTCGGGGGGGTCGCAGCAACTAATGAAAAACTGTTTTTT. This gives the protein CASSHLGGVAATNEKLFF.

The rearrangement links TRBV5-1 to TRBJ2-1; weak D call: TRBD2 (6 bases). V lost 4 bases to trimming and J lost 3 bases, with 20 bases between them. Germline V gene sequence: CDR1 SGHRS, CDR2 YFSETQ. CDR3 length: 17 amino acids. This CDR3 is CASSRGASTGVYNEQFF. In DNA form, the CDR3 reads TGCGCCAGCAGCCGCGGGGCATCCACGGGGGTCTACAATGAGCAGTTCTTC.

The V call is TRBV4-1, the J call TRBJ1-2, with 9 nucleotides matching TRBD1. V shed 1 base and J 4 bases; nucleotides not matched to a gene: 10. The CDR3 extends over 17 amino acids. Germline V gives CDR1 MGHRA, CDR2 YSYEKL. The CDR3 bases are TGCGCCAGCAGCCAAGGGCTGTTGGGACAGGGTCCCTATGGCTACACCTTC. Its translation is CASSQGLLGQGPYGYTF.

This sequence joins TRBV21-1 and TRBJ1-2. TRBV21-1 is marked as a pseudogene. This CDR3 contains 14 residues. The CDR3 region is CASSKVRGVYGYTF. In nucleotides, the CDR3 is TGTGCCAGCAGCAAAGTAAGAGGGGTATATGGCTACACCTTC.

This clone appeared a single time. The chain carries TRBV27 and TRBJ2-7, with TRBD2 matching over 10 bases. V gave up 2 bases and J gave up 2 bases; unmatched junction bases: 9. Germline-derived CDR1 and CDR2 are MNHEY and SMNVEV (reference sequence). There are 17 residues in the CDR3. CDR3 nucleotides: TGTGCCAGCAGTTTAACTCGGACTAGCGGAACACCCTACGAGCAGTACTTC. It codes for CASSLTRTSGTPYEQYF.

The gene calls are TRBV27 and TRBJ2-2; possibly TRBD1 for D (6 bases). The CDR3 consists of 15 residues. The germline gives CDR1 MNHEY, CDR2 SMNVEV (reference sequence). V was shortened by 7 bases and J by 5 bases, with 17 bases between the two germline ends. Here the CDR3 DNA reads TGTGCCAGCACTTTTCAACCGACAGGAACCGGGGAGCTGTTTTTT. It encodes CASTFQPTGTGELFF.

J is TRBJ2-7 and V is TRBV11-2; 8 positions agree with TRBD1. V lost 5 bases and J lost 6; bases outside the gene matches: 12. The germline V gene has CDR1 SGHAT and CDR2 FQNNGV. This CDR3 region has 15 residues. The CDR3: CASSPRTGFPFEQYF. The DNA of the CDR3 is TGTGCCAGCAGCCCCCGGACAGGGTTCCCCTTCGAGCAGTACTTC.

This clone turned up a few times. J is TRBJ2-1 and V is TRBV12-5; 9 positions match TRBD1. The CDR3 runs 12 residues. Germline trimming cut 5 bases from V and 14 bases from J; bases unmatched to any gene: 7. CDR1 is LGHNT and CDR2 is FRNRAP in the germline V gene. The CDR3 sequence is CASGNRDRAKFF. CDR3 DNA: TGTGCTAGTGGTAATCGGGACAGGGCGAAGTTCTTC.

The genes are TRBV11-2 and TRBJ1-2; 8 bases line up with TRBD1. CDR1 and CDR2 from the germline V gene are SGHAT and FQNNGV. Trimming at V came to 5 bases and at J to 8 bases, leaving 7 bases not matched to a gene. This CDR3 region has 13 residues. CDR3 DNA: TGTGCCAGCAGCGCGGACAGGGCAGACGGCTACACCTTC. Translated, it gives CASSADRADGYTF.

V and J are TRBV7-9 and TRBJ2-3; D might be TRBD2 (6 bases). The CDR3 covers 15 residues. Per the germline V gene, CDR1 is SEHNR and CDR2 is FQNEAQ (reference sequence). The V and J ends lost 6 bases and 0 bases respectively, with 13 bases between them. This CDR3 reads CASRHTSTSTDTQYF. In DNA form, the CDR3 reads TGTGCCAGCAGACATACTAGCACGAGCACAGATACGCAGTATTTT.

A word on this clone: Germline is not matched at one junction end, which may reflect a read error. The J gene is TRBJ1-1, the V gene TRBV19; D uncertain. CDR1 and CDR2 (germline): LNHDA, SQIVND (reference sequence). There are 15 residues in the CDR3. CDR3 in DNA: TGTGCCAGTAATATAGAGGGCTTGCCAACCACTGAAGCTTTCTTT. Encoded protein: CASNIEGLPTTEAFF.

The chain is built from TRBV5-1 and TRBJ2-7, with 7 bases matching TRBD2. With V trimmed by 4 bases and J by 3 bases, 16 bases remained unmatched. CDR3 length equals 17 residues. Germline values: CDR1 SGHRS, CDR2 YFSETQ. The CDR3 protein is CASSPHPTSASIYEQYF. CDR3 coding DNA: TGCGCCAGCAGCCCGCACCCCACTAGCGCATCAATCTACGAGCAGTACTTC. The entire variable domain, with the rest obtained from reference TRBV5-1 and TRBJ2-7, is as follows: KAGVTQTPRYLIKTRGQQVTLSCSPISGHRSVSWYQQTPGQGLQFLFEYFSETQRNKGNFPGRFSGRQFSNSRSEMNVSTLELGDSALYLCASSPHPTSASIYEQYFGPGTRLTVT.

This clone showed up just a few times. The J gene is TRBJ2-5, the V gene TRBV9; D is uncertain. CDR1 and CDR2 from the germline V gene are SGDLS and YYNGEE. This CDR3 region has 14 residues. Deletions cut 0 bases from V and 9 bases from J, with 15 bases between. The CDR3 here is CASSVDGQARAQYF. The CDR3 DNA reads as TGTGCCAGCAGCGTAGATGGGCAGGCCCGGGCCCAGTACTTC.

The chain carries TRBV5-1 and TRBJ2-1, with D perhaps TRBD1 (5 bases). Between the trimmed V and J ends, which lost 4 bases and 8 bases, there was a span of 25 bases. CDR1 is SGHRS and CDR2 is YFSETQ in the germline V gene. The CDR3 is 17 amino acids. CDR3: CASSTGSGPSTTDEQFF. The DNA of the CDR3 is TGCGCCAGCAGCACAGGCTCCGGGCCCTCTACCACAGATGAGCAGTTCTTC.

The CDR3 DNA sequence: TGTGCCAGCACCCCCGGGGACAGGGGGTACAACACTGAAGCTTTCTTT. Its translation is CASTPGDRGYNTEAFF. The V and J genes are TRBV6-6 and TRBJ1-1; 11 bases line up with TRBD1. Germline CDR1 reads MNHNY; CDR2 reads SVGAGI (reference sequence). There are 16 residues in the CDR3. V lost 7 bases and J lost 2; bases outside the gene matches: 9.

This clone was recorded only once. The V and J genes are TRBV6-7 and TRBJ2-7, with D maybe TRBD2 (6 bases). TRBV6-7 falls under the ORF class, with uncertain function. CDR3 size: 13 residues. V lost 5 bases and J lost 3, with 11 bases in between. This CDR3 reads CASSRLAYYEQYF. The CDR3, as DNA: TGTGCCAGCAGTAGGCTAGCGTACTACGAGCAGTACTTC.